This T cell receptor beta chain is drawn from a study of blood T cell repertoires in COVID-19. The wider study: PBMCs, B-cell-depleted T cells, or T cells provided the cDNA or gDNA that made up the material.

Patients in Seattle were enrolled during active infection, then followed longitudinally. The junction had 6 bases not matched to a gene; V was cut back by 3 bases and J by 3 bases. Germline-derived CDR1 and CDR2 are SGHDT and YYEEEE. The length of the CDR3 is 14 residues. How the authors handled the data: Researchers report that nucleated cell counts were estimated from reference gene primer amplification. Using immunoSEQ multiplex PCR, the repertoire was profiled, and TCRdb retains in-frame clones only, with some absent. For V, J and clone size, that table is used; D and trimming come from the DNA. The sample lists approximately 92,000 clones, 87% seen once, with around 19% in the top ten.

The TCR sequence derives from an older woman with COVID-19, enrolled during active disease. The sample consisted of peripheral blood. The chain uses TRBV5-6 and TRBJ2-7, with 7 bases matching TRBD1. In nucleotides, the CDR3 is TGTGCCAGCAGCTCAGACAGGGACCTCTACGAGCAGTACTTC. Protein product: CASSSDRDLYEQYF.